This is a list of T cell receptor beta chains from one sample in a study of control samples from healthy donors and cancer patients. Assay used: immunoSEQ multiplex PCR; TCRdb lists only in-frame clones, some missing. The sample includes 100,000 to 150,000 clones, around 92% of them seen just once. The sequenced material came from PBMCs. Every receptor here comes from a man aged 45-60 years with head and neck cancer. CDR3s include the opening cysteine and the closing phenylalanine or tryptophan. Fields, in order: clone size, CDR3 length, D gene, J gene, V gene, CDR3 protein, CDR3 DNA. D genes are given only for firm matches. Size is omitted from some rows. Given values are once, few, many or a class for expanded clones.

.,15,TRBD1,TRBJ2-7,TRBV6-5,CASSYSGGSWYEQYF,TGTGCCAGCAGTTACTCAGGGGGCAGTTGGTACGAGCAGTACTTC
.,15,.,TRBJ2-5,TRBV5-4,CASSGGTRPPETQYF,TGTGCCAGCAGCGGCGGGACTCGACCTCCGGAGACCCAGTACTTC
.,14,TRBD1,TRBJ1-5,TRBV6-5,CASARGQGNQPQHF,TGTGCCAGCGCCAGGGGGCAGGGGAATCAGCCCCAGCATTTT
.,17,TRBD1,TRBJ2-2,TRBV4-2,CASSQGSGQGKTGELFF,TGTGCCAGCAGCCAAGGCTCGGGACAGGGAAAGACCGGGGAGCTGTTTTTT
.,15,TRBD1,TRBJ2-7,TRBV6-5,CASSYRTGRSYEQYF,TGTGCCAGCAGTTATCGGACAGGACGATCCTACGAGCAGTACTTC
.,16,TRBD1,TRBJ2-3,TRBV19,CASSIRGTGEKDTQYF,TGTGCCAGTAGTATACGCGGGACAGGGGAAAAAGATACGCAGTATTTT
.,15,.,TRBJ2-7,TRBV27,CASSLFAERSYEQYF,TGTGCCAGCAGTTTATTCGCTGAACGCTCCTACGAGCAGTACTTC
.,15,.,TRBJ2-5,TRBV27,CASSPYLGVDETQYF,TGTGCCAGCAGTCCCTACTTAGGGGTGGACGAGACCCAGTACTTC
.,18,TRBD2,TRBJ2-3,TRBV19,CASSITGLAGLSTDTQYF,TGTGCCAGTAGTATTACGGGACTAGCGGGGCTTAGCACAGATACGCAGTATTTT
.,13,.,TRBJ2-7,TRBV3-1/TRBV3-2,CASSQFGSYEQYF,TGTGCCAGCAGCCAATTCGGGTCCTACGAGCAGTACTTC
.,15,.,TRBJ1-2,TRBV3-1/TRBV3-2,CASSQSSGEDYGYTF,TGTGCCAGCAGCCAATCATCAGGGGAGGACTATGGCTACACCTTC
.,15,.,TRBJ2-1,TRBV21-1,CASSKGGRASDEQFF,TGTGCCAGCAGCAAGGGCGGGAGGGCCTCCGATGAGCAGTTCTTC
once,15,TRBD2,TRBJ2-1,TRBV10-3,CAISGGLAMNNEQFF,TGTGCCATCAGTGGGGGACTAGCGATGAACAATGAGCAGTTCTTC
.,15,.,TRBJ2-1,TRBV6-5,CASSYSGGSYNEQFF,TGTGCCAGCAGTTACTCTGGGGGCTCCTACAATGAGCAGTTCTTC
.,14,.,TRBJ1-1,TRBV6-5,CASSYSRGRTEAFF,TGTGCCAGCAGTTACTCAAGGGGCCGCACTGAAGCTTTCTTT
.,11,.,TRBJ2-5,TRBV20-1,CSPHLQETQYF,TGCAGTCCCCATCTTCAAGAGACCCAGTACTTC
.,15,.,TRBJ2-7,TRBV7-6,CASSLTEGRGYEQYF,TGTGCCAGCAGCTTAACGGAGGGGAGGGGGTACGAGCAGTACTTC
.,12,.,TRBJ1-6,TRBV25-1,CASSEYNSPLHF,TGTGCCAGCAGTGAATATAATTCACCCCTCCACTTT
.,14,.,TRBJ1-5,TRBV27,CASGREEGNQPQHF,TGTGCCAGCGGTAGGGAAGAGGGCAATCAGCCCCAGCATTTT
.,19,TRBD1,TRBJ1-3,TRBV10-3,CAISGSVVTGAASGNTIYF,TGTGCCATCAGTGGCTCAGTTGTGACAGGGGCGGCCTCTGGAAACACCATATATTTT
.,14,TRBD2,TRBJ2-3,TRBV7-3,CASSFREVSDTQYF,TGTGCCAGCAGCTTTCGGGAGGTGTCAGATACGCAGTATTTT
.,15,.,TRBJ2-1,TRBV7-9,CASSFGGGSYNEQFF,TGTGCCAGCAGCTTCGGGGGAGGATCCTACAATGAGCAGTTCTTC
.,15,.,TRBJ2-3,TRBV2,CASPMRAGGTDTQYF,TGTGCCAGTCCCATGAGGGCAGGGGGGACAGATACGCAGTATTTT
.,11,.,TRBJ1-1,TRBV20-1,CSVPREVEAFF,TGCAGTGTCCCGCGGGAAGTTGAAGCTTTCTTT
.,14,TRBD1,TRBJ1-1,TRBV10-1,CASSPDRGGTEAFF,TGCGCCAGCAGTCCCGACAGGGGAGGGACTGAAGCTTTCTTT
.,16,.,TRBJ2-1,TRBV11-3,CASSSPPQGSYNEQFF,TGTGCCAGCAGCTCCCCCCCACAGGGATCCTACAATGAGCAGTTCTTC
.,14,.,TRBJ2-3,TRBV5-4,CASSFGATTDTQYF,TGTGCCAGCAGCTTCGGAGCCACCACAGATACGCAGTATTTT
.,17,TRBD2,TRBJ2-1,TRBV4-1,CASSHPGERGVRGEQFF,TGCGCCAGCAGCCACCCGGGGGAGCGGGGAGTTCGTGGTGAGCAGTTCTTC
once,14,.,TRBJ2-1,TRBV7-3,CASSLSGGNNEQFF,TGTGCCAGCAGCTTATCGGGCGGAAACAATGAGCAGTTCTTC